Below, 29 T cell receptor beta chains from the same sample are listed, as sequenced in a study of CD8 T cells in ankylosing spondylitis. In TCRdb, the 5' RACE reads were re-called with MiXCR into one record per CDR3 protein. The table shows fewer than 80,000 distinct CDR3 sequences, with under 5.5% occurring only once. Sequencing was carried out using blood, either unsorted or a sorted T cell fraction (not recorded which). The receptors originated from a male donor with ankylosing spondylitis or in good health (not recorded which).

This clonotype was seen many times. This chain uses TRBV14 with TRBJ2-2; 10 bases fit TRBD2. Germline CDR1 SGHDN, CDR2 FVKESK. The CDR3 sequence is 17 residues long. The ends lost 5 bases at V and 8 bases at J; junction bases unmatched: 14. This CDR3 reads CASSTRTSGYQGGELFF. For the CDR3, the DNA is TGTGCCAGCAGCACCCGGACTAGCGGCTACCAGGGAGGGGAGCTGTTTTTT.

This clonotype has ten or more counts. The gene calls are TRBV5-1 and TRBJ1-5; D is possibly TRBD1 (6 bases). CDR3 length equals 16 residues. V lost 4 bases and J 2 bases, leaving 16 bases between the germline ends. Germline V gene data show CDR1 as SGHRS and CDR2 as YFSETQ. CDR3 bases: TGCGCCAGCAGCCCGGGACATTATAGTGGCAATCAGCCCCAGCATTTT. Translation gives CASSPGHYSGNQPQHF.

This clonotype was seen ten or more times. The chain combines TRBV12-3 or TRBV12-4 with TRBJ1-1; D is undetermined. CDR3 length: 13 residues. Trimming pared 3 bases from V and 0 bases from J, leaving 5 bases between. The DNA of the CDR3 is TGTGCCAGCAGTTTCCAAGTGAACACTGAAGCTTTCTTT. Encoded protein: CASSFQVNTEAFF.

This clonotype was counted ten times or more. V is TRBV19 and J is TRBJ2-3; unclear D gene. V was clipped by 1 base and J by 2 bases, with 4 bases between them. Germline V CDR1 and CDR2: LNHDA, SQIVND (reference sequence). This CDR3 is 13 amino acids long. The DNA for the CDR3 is TGTGCCAGTAGTATAGGCAACACAGATACGCAGTATTTT. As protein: CASSIGNTDTQYF.

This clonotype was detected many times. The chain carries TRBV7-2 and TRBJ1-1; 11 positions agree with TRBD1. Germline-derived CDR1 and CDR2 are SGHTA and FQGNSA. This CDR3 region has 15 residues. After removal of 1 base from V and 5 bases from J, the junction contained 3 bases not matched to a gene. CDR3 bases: TGTGCCAGCAGCTTAGGGGGACAGGGGGGGACTGAAGCTTTCTTT. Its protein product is CASSLGGQGGTEAFF.

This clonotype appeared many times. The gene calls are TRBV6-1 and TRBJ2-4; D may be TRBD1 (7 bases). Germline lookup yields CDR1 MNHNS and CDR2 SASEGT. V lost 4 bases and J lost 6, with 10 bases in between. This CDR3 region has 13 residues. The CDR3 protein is CASSGQGGNIQYF. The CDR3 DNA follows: TGTGCCAGCAGTGGACAGGGAGGAAACATTCAGTACTTC.

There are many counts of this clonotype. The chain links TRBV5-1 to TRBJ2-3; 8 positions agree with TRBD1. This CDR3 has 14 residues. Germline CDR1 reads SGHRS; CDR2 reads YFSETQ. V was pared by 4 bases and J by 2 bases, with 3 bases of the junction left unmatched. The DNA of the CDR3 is TGCGCCAGCAGCGGGGGACAGGACACAGATACGCAGTATTTT. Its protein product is CASSGGQDTDTQYF.

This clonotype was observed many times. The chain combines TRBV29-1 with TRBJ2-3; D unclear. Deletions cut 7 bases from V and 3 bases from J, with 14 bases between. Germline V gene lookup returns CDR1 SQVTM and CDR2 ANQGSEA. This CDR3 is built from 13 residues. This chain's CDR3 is CSATRLSTDTQYF. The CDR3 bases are TGCAGCGCCACCCGGTTAAGTACAGATACGCAGTATTTT.

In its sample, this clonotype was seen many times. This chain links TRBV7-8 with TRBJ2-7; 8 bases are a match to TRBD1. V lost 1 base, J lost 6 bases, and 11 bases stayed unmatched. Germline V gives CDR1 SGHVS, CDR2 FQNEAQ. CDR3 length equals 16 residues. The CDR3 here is CASSLVQGAGGFEQYF. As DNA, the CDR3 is TGTGCCAGCAGCTTAGTTCAGGGGGCTGGAGGCTTCGAGCAGTACTTC.

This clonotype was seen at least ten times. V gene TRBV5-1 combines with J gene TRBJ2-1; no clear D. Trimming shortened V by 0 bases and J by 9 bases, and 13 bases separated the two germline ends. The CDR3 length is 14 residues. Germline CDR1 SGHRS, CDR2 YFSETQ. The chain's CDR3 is CASSLEQTPSEQFF. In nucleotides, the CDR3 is TGCGCCAGCAGCTTGGAACAAACCCCCAGTGAGCAGTTCTTC.

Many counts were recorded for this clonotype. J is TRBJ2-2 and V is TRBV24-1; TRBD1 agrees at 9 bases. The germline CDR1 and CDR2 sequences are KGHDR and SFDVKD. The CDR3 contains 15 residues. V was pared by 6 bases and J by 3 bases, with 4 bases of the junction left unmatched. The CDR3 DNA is TGTGCCACCAGTCTCCGGGACAGGGACACCGGGGAGCTGTTTTTT. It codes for CATSLRDRDTGELFF.

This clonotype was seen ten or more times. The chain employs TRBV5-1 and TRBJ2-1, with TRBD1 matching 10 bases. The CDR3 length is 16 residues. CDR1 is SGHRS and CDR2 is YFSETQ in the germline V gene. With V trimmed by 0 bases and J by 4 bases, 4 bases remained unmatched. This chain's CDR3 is CASSLGGTGAYNEQFF. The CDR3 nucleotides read TGCGCCAGCAGCTTGGGAGGGACAGGGGCTTACAATGAGCAGTTCTTC.

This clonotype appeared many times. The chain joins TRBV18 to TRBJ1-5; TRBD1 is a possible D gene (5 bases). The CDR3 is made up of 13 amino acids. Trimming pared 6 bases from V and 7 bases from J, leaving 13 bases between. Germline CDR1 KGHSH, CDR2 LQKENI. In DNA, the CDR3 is TGTGCCAGCTCCCCGACAGAAAACCAGCCCCAGCATTTT. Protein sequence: CASSPTENQPQHF.

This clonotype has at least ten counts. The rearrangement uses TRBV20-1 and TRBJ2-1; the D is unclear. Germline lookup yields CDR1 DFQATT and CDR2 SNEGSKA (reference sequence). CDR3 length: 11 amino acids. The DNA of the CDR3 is TGCAGAAAGGGCAGTGGCAATGAGCAGTTCTTC. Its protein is CRKGSGNEQFF.

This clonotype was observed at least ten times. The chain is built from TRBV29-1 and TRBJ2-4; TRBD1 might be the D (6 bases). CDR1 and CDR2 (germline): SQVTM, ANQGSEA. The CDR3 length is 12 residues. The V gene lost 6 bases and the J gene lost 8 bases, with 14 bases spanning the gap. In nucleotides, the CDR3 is TGCAGCGTGTCTGGGGGCGCGGACATTCAGTACTTC. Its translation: CSVSGGADIQYF.

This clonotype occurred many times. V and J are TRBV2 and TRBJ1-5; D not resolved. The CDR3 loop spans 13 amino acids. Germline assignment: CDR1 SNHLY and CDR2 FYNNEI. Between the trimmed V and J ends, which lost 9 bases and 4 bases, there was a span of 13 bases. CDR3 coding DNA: TGTGCCAGTCGGTCTATAGGTAATCAGCCCCAGCATTTT. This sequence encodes CASRSIGNQPQHF.

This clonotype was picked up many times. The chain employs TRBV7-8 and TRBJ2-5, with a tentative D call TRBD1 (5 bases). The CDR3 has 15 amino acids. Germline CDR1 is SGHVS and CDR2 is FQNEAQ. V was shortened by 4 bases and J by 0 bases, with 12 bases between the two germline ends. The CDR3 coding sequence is TGTGCCAGCAGCTCGTTACAGGCGTACCAAGAGACCCAGTACTTC. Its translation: CASSSLQAYQETQYF.

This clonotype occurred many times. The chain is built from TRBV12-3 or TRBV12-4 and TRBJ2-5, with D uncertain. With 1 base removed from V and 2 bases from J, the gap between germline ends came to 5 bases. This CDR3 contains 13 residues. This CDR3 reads CASSLGRQETQYF. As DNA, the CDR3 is TGTGCCAGCAGTTTAGGCAGACAAGAGACCCAGTACTTC.

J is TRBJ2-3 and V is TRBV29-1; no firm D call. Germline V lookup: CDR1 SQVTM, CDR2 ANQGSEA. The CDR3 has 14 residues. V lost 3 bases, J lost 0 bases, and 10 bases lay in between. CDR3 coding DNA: TGCAGCGTTGACGCGTCCTCTAGCACAGATACGCAGTATTTT. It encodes CSVDASSSTDTQYF.

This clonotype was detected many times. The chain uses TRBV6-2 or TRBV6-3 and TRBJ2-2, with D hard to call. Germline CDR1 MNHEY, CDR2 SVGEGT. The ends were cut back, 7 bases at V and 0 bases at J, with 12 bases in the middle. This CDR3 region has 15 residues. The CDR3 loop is CASTLLGSNTGELFF. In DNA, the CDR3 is TGTGCCAGCACCCTCCTGGGTTCGAACACCGGGGAGCTGTTTTTT.

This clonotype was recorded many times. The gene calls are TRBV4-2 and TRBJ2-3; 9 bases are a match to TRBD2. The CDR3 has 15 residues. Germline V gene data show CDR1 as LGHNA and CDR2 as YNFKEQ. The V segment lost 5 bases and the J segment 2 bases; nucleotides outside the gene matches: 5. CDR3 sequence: CASSASGEYTDTQYF. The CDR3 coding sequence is TGTGCCAGCAGCGCTAGCGGGGAGTACACAGATACGCAGTATTTT.

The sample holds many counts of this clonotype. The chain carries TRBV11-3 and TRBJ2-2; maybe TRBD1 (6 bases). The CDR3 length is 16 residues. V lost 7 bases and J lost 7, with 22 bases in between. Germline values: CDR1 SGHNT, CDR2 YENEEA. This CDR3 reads CASTHTTGTDSGELFF. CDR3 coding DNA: TGTGCCAGCACCCACACAACAGGGACCGATAGCGGGGAGCTGTTTTTT.

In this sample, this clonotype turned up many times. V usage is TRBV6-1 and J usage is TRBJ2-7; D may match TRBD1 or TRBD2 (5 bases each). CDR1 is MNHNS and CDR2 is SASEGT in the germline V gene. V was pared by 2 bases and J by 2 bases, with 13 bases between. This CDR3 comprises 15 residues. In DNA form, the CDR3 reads TGTGCCAGCAGTGAACCAAGGGGACGGCCCTACGAGCAGTACTTC. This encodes CASSEPRGRPYEQYF.

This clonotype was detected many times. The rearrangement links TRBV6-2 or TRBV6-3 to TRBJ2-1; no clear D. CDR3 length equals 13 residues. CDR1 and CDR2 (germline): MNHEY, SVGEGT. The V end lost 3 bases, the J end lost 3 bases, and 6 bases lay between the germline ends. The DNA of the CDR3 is TGTGCCAGCAGTTATTACGGCTACAATGAGCAGTTCTTC. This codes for CASSYYGYNEQFF.

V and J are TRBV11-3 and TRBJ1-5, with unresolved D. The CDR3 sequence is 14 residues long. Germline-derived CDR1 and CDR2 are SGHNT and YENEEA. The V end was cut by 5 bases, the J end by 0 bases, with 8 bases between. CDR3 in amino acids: CASSRFYSNQPQHF. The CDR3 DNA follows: TGTGCCAGCAGCCGCTTTTATAGCAATCAGCCCCAGCATTTT.

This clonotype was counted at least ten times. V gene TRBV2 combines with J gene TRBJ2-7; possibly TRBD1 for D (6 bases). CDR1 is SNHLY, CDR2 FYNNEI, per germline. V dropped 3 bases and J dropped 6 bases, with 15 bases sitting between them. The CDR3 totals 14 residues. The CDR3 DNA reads TGTGCCAGCAGTGATGTGGGCAGGGGTAGCGAGCAGTACTTC. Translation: CASSDVGRGSEQYF.

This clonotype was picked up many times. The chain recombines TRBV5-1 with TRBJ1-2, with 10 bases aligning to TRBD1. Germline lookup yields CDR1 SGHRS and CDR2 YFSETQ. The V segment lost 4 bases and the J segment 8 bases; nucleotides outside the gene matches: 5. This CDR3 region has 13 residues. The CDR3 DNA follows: TGCGCCAGCAGCCCAGGACAGGGGGACGGCTACACCTTC. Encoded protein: CASSPGQGDGYTF.

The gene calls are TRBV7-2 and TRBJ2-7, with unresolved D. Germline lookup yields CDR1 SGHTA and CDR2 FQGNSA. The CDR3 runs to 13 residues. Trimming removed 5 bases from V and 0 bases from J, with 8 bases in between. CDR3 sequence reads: CASSVRASYEQYF. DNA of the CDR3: TGTGCCAGCAGCGTCCGGGCCTCCTACGAGCAGTACTTC.

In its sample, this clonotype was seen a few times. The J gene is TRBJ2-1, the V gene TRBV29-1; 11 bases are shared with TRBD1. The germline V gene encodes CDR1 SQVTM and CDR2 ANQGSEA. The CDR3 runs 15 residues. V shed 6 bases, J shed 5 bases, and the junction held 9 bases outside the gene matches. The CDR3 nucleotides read TGCAGCGTCGCCCCCGGGACAGGGGGTCACAATGAGCAGTTCTTC. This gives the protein CSVAPGTGGHNEQFF.